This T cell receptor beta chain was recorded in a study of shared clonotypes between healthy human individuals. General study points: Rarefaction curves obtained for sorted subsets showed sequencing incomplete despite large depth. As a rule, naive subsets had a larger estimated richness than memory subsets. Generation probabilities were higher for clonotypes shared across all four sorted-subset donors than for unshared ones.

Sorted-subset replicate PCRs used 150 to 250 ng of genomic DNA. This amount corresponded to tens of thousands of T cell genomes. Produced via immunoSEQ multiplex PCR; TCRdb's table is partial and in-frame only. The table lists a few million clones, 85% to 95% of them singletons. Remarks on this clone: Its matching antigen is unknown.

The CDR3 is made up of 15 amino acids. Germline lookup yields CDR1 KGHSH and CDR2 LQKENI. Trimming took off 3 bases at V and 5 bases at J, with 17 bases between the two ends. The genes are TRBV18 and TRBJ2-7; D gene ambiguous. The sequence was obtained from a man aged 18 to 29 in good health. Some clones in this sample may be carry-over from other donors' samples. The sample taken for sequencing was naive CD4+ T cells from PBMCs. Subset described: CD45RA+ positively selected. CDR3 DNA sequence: TGTGCCAGCTCACCGACACCGCAAGAGTTGGACGAGCAGTACTTC. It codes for CASSPTPQELDEQYF.